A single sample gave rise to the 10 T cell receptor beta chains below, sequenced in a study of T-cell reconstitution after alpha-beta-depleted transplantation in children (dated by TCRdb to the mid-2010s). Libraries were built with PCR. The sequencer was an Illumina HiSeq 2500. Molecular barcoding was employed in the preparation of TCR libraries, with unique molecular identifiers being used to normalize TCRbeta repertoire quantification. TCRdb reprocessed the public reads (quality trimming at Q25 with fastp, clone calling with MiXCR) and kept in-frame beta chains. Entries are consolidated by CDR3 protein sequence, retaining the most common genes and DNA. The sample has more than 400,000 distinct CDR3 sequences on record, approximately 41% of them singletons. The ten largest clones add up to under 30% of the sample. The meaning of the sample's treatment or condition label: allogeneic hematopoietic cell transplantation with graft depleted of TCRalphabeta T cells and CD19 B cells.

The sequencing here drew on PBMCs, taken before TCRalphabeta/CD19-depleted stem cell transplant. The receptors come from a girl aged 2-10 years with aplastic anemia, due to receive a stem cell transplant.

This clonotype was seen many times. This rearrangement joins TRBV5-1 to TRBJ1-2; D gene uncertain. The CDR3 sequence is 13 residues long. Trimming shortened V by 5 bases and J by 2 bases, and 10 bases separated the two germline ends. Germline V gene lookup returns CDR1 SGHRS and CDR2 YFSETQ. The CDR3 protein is CASSNGNNYGYTF. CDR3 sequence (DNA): TGCGCCAGCAGTAACGGAAACAACTATGGCTACACCTTC.

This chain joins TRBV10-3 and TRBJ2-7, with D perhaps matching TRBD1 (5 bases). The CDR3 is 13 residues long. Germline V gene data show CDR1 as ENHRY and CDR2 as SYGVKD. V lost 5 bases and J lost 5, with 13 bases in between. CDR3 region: CAISPTGRNEQYF. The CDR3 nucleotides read TGTGCCATCAGTCCAACAGGTCGCAACGAGCAGTACTTC.

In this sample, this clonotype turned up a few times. CDR3 amino acids: CSARRDGETQYF. CDR3 sequence (DNA): TGCAGTGCTAGGAGGGACGGAGAGACCCAGTACTTC. This sequence joins TRBV20-1 and TRBJ2-5; either TRBD1 or TRBD2 may supply D (5 bases each). CDR1 is DFQATT and CDR2 is SNEGSKA in the germline V gene (reference sequence). The CDR3 is 12 amino acids. V shed 3 bases and J shed 4 bases, with 9 bases lying between them.

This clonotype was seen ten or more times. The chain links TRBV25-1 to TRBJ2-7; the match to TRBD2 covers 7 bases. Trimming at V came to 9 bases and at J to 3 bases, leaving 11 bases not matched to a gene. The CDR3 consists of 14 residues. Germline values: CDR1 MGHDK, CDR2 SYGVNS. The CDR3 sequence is CASERGGYGYEQYF. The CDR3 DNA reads TGTGCCAGTGAAAGGGGAGGGTACGGCTACGAGCAGTACTTC.

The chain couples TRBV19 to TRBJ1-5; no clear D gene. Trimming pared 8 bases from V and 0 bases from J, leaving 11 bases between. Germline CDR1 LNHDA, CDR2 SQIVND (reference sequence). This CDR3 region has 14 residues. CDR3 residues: CASEDRYSNQPQHF. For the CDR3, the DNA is TGTGCCAGTGAGGACCGTTATAGCAATCAGCCCCAGCATTTT.

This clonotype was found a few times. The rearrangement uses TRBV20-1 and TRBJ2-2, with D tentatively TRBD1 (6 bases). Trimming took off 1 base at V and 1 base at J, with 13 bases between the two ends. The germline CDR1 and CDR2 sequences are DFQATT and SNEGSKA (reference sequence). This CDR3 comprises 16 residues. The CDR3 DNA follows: TGCAGTGCTAGAGTATTAGGCAGGGGGAACACCGGGGAGCTGTTTTTT. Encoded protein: CSARVLGRGNTGELFF.

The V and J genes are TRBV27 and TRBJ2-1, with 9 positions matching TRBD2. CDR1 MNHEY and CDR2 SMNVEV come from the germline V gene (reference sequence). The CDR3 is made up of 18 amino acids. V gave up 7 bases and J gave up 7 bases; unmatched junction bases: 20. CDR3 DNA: TGTGCCAGCATGGGACTAGCCACCTCTAGGGCGGTTCCGAATGAGCAGTTCTTC. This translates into CASMGLATSRAVPNEQFF.

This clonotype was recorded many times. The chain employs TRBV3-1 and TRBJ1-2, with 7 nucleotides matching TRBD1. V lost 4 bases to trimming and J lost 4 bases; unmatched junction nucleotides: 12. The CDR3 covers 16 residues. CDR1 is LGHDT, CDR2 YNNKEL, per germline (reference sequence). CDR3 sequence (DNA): TGTGCCAGCAGCCTGGGTGGACAGGACTCTCTCTATGGCTACACCTTC. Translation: CASSLGGQDSLYGYTF.

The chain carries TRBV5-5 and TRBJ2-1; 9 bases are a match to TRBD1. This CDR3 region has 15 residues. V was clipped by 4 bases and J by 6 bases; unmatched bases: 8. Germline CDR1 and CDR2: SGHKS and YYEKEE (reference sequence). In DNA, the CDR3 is TGTGCCAGCAGCCATTGGACAGGGGACGGCAATGAGCAGTTCTTC. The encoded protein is CASSHWTGDGNEQFF.

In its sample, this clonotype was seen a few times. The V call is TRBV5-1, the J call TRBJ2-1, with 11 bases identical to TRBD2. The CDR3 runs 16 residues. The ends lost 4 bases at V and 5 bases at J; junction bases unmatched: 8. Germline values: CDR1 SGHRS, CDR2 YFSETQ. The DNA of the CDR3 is TGCGCCAGCAGCACCCGACTAGCGGGGACCAACAATGAGCAGTTCTTC. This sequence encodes CASSTRLAGTNNEQFF.